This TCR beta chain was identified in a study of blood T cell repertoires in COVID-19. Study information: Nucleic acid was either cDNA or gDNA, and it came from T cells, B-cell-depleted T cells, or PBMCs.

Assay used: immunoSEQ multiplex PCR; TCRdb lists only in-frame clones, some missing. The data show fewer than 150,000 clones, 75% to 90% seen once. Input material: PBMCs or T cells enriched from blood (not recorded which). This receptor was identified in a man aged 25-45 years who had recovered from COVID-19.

CDR3 in amino acids: CASIPGDRVNQPQHF. The CDR3 DNA follows: TGTGCCAGTATACCAGGGGACAGGGTCAATCAGCCCCAGCATTTT. The gene calls are TRBV19 and TRBJ1-5; 9 nucleotides match TRBD1. Unmatched junction bases numbered 7, after V lost 7 bases and J lost 3 bases. The CDR3 sequence is 15 residues long. Germline CDR1 LNHDA, CDR2 SQIVND (reference sequence). Based on the CDR3 plus reference TRBV19 and TRBJ1-5, the full variable domain is DGGITQSPKYLFRKEGQNVTLSCEQNLNHDAMYWYRQDPGQGLRLIYYSQIVNDFQKGDIAEGYSVSREKKESFPLTVTSAQKNPTAFYLCASIPGDRVNQPQHFGDGTRLSIL.